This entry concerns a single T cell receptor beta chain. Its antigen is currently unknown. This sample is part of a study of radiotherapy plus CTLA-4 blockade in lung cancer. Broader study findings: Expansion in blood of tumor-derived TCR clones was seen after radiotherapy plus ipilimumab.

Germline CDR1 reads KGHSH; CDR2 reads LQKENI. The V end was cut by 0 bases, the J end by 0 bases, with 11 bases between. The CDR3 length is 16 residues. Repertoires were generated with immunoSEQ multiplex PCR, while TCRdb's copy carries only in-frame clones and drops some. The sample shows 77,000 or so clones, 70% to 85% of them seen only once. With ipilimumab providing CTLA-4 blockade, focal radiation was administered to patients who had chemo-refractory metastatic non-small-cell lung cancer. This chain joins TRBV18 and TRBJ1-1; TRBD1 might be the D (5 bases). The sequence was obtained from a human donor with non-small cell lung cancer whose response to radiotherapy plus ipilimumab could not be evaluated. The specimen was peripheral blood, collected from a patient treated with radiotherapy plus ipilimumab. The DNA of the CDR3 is TGTGCCAGCTCACCACCGACAGCTTTGATGAACACTGAAGCTTTCTTT. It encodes CASSPPTALMNTEAFF.